The rows below give T cell receptor beta chains drawn from one sample of a study of vaccination and CD4 T cells after COVID-19. Via MiXCR, TCRdb re-called the PCR reads, giving one row per CDR3 protein. The sample comprises several thousand distinct CDR3 sequences, roughly 61% of which are singletons, and over 10% rests with the top ten. No antigen is known for these receptors. Sequencing was performed on cultured CD4+ T cells from blood, taken after SARS-CoV-2 vaccination. The source of these receptors is a human donor with COVID-19. Both conserved end residues are part of each CDR3. D genes are given only for firm matches. The listing skips clone size in some rows; elsewhere it reads once, few, many or a size class.

-,TRBV27,14,TRBJ2-7,-,CASSPWGGINEQYF,TGTGCCAGCAGTCCCTGGGGGGGCATCAACGAGCAGTACTTC
-,TRBV6-1,13,TRBJ1-1,-,CASRDSPNTEAFF,TGTGCCAGCAGGGACAGTCCGAACACTGAAGCTTTCTTT
-,TRBV7-2,15,TRBJ2-3,TRBD1,CASSLVGQGTDTQYF,TGTGCCAGCAGCTTAGTCGGACAGGGGACAGATACGCAGTATTTT
-,TRBV18,13,TRBJ1-5,-,CASSPGGNQPQHF,TGTGCCAGCTCACCAGGAGGGAATCAGCCCCAGCATTTT
-,TRBV2,12,TRBJ1-1,-,CASSDSDYEAFF,TGTGCCAGCAGTGATTCCGACTATGAAGCTTTCTTT
few,TRBV19,12,TRBJ1-2,-,CASTESRYGYTF,TGTGCCAGTACAGAGTCGCGCTATGGCTACACCTTC
-,TRBV27,15,TRBJ1-6,-,CASSLSRQNNSPLHF,TGTGCCAGCAGTTTATCGAGACAGAATAATTCACCCCTCCACTTT
-,TRBV12-3/TRBV12-4,14,TRBJ2-5,TRBD1,CASSPGTGQETQYF,TGTGCCAGCAGTCCGGGGACAGGACAAGAGACCCAGTACTTC
-,TRBV20-1,17,TRBJ1-5,TRBD1,CSAWRGTGGTGNQPQHF,TGCAGTGCATGGAGGGGGACAGGGGGCACGGGCAATCAGCCCCAGCATTTT
-,TRBV12-3/TRBV12-4,11,TRBJ2-5,-,CASSLKETQYF,TGTGCCAGCAGCCTAAAAGAGACCCAGTACTTC
few,TRBV7-9,15,TRBJ1-5,TRBD1,CASSLGDRTNQPQHF,TGTGCCAGCAGCTTGGGGGACAGAACTAATCAGCCCCAGCATTTT
-,TRBV5-3,14,TRBJ2-5,TRBD2,CASSFSGGAETQYF,TGTGCCAGCAGCTTTAGCGGGGGGGCAGAGACCCAGTACTTC
few,TRBV9,13,TRBJ1-2,TRBD1,CASSKTGGLGYTF,TGTGCCAGCAGCAAGACAGGGGGCTTGGGCTACACCTTC
-,TRBV6-5,16,TRBJ1-3,-,CASSYSERGSGNTIYF,TGTGCCAGCAGTTACTCCGAACGGGGCTCTGGAAACACCATATATTTT
few,TRBV6-2/TRBV6-3,14,TRBJ2-3,-,CASSSRRETDTQYF,TGTGCCAGCAGTAGCCGGAGGGAGACAGATACGCAGTATTTT
-,TRBV2,12,TRBJ1-2,-,CASAQDNYGYTF,TGTGCCAGCGCCCAGGATAACTATGGCTACACCTTC
-,TRBV19,16,TRBJ2-3,TRBD2,CASSPRLAGHTDTQYF,TGTGCCAGTAGTCCCCGACTAGCGGGGCACACAGATACGCAGTATTTT
-,TRBV25-1,14,TRBJ1-2,-,CASRGQGPLRGYTF,TGTGCCAGCAGGGGGCAGGGCCCTCTGCGTGGCTACACCTTC
-,TRBV11-3,14,TRBJ2-7,-,CASSLVRASYEQYF,TGTGCCAGCAGCTTAGTCAGAGCTAGCTACGAGCAGTACTTC
-,TRBV6-1,15,TRBJ2-5,TRBD1,CASSQQGGRQETQYF,TGTGCCAGCAGTCAACAGGGGGGTCGGCAAGAGACCCAGTACTTC
-,TRBV7-9,13,TRBJ1-1,-,CASSVTLGTEAFF,TGTGCCAGCAGCGTGACCTTGGGGACTGAAGCTTTCTTT
-,TRBV6-2/TRBV6-3,17,TRBJ2-3,TRBD2,CASSYPVVAGSTDTQYF,TGTGCCAGCAGTTACCCCGTGGTAGCGGGAAGCACAGATACGCAGTATTTT
-,TRBV7-7,15,TRBJ2-1,-,CASSRGQPGSNEQFF,TGTGCTAGCAGCCGGGGACAACCAGGCAGCAATGAGCAGTTCTTC
-,TRBV28,15,TRBJ2-3,TRBD1,CASSRAGQGTDTQYF,TGTGCCAGCAGCCGCGCGGGACAGGGCACAGATACGCAGTATTTT
-,TRBV20-1,15,TRBJ2-1,TRBD2,CSARNPGLAGNEQFF,TGCAGTGCTAGAAACCCGGGACTAGCGGGGAATGAGCAGTTCTTC
-,TRBV7-8,15,TRBJ2-2,TRBD1,CASSRQGSIGGELFF,TGTGCCAGCAGCCGACAGGGGTCCATCGGCGGGGAGCTGTTTTTT